One sample yielded the 6 T cell receptor beta chains listed below, sequenced in a study of cytomegalovirus exposure and HLA in healthy donors. Primers for the PCR totalled 60 Vbeta and 13 Jbeta. Clones were read by immunoSEQ multiplex PCR, and TCRdb kept only the in-frame ones, dropping some. This table holds about 140,000 clones, 70% to 85% found once. The sequenced sample consisted of PBMCs. Receptors originate from a man younger than 40 in good health and CMV-seropositive.

The chain joins TRBV7-9 to TRBJ1-2; 9 positions match TRBD1. V shed 5 bases, J shed 8 bases, and the junction held 6 bases outside the gene matches. Germline V gene lookup returns CDR1 SEHNR and CDR2 FQNEAQ (reference sequence). The CDR3 consists of 13 residues. CDR3 bases: TGTGCCAGCAGCCCGGGACAGGGCCTCGGCTACACCTTC. Its translation: CASSPGQGLGYTF.

The chain is built from TRBV5-1 and TRBJ2-7, with 8 bases fitting TRBD2. The CDR3 contains 15 residues. Looked up from germline, CDR1 is SGHRS and CDR2 is YFSETQ. Losses at the gene ends were 4 bases for V and 5 bases for J; bases not matched to a gene: 11. CDR3 loop: CASSGPGGAGNEQYF. In nucleotides, the CDR3 is TGCGCCAGCAGCGGCCCCGGGGGGGCAGGTAACGAGCAGTACTTC.

The rearrangement links TRBV29-1 to TRBJ2-2; D perhaps matches TRBD1 (6 bases). The CDR3 is 15 amino acids. V lost 1 base to trimming and J lost 5 bases, with 14 bases between them. Germline-derived CDR1 and CDR2 are SQVTM and ANQGSEA. The CDR3 protein is CSVEVGPRGTGELFF. The CDR3 nucleotides are TGCAGCGTTGAAGTCGGTCCTAGGGGGACCGGGGAGCTGTTTTTT.

J is TRBJ2-2 and V is TRBV29-1; 8 bases fit TRBD1. The CDR3 length is 15 residues. The germline V gene has CDR1 SQVTM and CDR2 ANQGSEA. V dropped 5 bases and J dropped 5; count of bases not matched to a gene: 10. CDR3 coding DNA: TGCAGCGTTATGACAGGGGTCAGTTGGACCGGGGAGCTGTTTTTT. Translated, it gives CSVMTGVSWTGELFF.

V gene TRBV5-4 combines with J gene TRBJ2-5; D is uncertain. Between the trimmed V and J ends, which lost 6 bases and 5 bases, there was a span of 26 bases. CDR1 is SGHNT, CDR2 YYREEE, per germline (reference sequence). The CDR3 is 17 amino acids. DNA of the CDR3: TGTGCCAGCACCTCCCATCCCTTTGGCCCACCCTGGGAGACCCAGTACTTC. It codes for CASTSHPFGPPWETQYF.

The gene calls are TRBV6-1 and TRBJ2-6, with no clear D. V was cut by 2 bases and J by 0 bases, with 8 bases left in between. Germline V gene sequence: CDR1 MNHNS, CDR2 SASEGT. CDR3 size: 16 residues. In DNA, the CDR3 is TGTGCCAGCAGTGAATCGACTCTCTCTGGGGCCAACGTCCTGACTTTC. Translating it yields CASSESTLSGANVLTF.